Each of the 11 T cell receptor beta chains below was sequenced from the same sample in a study of cytomegalovirus exposure and HLA in healthy donors. This PCR relied on a set of 60 Vbeta primers and 13 Jbeta primers. Only in-frame clones appear in the TCRdb table, and some are missing; sequencing was by immunoSEQ multiplex PCR. The profile shows 65,000 to 95,000 clones, about 78% of them singletons. The sequenced sample consisted of PBMCs. The receptors were gathered from a male donor in good health and CMV-seropositive.

This clone showed up just once. The J gene is TRBJ2-7, the V gene TRBV19; 8 positions agree with TRBD2. With 2 bases clipped from V and 6 bases from J, the junction kept 6 bases outside the gene matches. The CDR3 has 14 amino acids. CDR1 and CDR2 from the germline V gene are LNHDA and SQIVND (reference sequence). Here the CDR3 reads CASSIKKRECEQYF. The CDR3, as DNA: TGTGCCAGTAGTATAAAAAAGCGGGAGTGCGAGCAGTACTTC.

The chain has TRBV7-2 and TRBJ2-1, with TRBD2 identical over 7 bases. The CDR3 is 14 amino acids. V was pared by 4 bases and J by 10 bases, with 10 bases of the junction left unmatched. CDR1 SGHTA and CDR2 FQGNSA come from the germline V gene. CDR3 in amino acids: CASSSRPLANEQFF. As DNA, the CDR3 is TGTGCCAGCAGCTCTCGGCCACTAGCGAACGAGCAGTTCTTC.

The V call is TRBV4-1, the J call TRBJ2-1; D is unclear. This CDR3 is built from 13 residues. V was clipped by 0 bases and J by 6 bases, with 6 bases between them. Germline V gives CDR1 MGHRA, CDR2 YSYEKL. The CDR3 bases are TGCGCCAGCAGCCAAGAAGCTAGCAATGAGCAGTTCTTC. Protein: CASSQEASNEQFF.

This clone has just one count. The chain uses TRBV7-2 and TRBJ2-3; D gene uncertain. This CDR3 region has 12 residues. The V end was cut by 6 bases, the J end by 4 bases, with 8 bases between. CDR1 and CDR2 from the germline V gene are SGHTA and FQGNSA. CDR3 in amino acids: CASRSLADTQYF. CDR3 DNA sequence: TGTGCCAGCAGGTCTCTCGCAGATACGCAGTATTTT.

This rearrangement joins TRBV28 to TRBJ2-7, with 7 bases matching TRBD1. The CDR3 is 16 residues long. The germline V gene has CDR1 MDHEN and CDR2 SYDVKM. V shed 7 bases, J shed 2 bases, and the junction held 14 bases outside the gene matches. In nucleotides, the CDR3 is TGTGCCAGCACCCTACCCCGGGGACAGCCAACCTACGAGCAGTACTTC. Protein product: CASTLPRGQPTYEQYF. The variable domain in full, with the rest retrieved from reference TRBV28 and TRBJ2-7, is DVKVTQSSRYLVKRTGEKVFLECVQDMDHENMFWYRQDPGLGLRLIYFSYDVKMKEKGDIPEGYSVSREKKERFSLILESASTNQTSMYLCASTLPRGQPTYEQYFGPGTRLTVT.

This chain links TRBV5-4 with TRBJ2-1; 9 bases agree with TRBD1. The CDR3 runs 15 residues. CDR1 is SGHNT, CDR2 YYREEE, per germline (reference sequence). J lost 8 bases, V lost 4 bases, and 10 bases had no gene match. In DNA form, the CDR3 reads TGTGCCAGCAGCAGCGGGACAGGGAGTTTCGATGAGCAGTTCTTC. Its translation: CASSSGTGSFDEQFF.

The chain couples TRBV6-5 to TRBJ1-4; D is ambiguous. CDR3 length equals 12 residues. The V end lost 5 bases, the J end lost 6 bases, and 7 bases lay between the germline ends. Germline CDR1 MNHEY, CDR2 SVGAGI. CDR3 coding DNA: TGTGCCAGCAGTCCCCAGTATGAAAAACTGTTTTTT. Translating it yields CASSPQYEKLFF.

The chain couples TRBV6-1 to TRBJ1-1, with a possible D match to TRBD1 (5 bases). Germline CDR1 and CDR2: MNHNS and SASEGT. The V and J ends lost 8 bases and 5 bases respectively, with 18 bases between them. The CDR3 contains 14 residues. CDR3 in DNA: TGTGCCAGCCAACCGGGGGGGAGTCGGACTGAAGCTTTCTTT. This translates into CASQPGGSRTEAFF.

The chain combines TRBV5-1 with TRBJ2-5; a weak D match, TRBD2 (6 bases). The CDR3 loop spans 15 amino acids. Germline V CDR1 and CDR2: SGHRS, YFSETQ. Trimming took 4 bases from V and 5 from J, leaving 18 bases between them. The CDR3 spells CASSTAVGGEETQYF. The CDR3 DNA is TGCGCCAGCAGCACTGCAGTCGGGGGAGAGGAGACCCAGTACTTC.

The chain joins TRBV6-6 to TRBJ2-7, with TRBD1 matching 9 bases. This CDR3 contains 14 residues. V lost 8 bases and J lost 2; bases outside the gene matches: 7. Germline CDR1 and CDR2: MNHNY and SVGAGI (reference sequence). DNA of the CDR3: TGTGCCAGCTCCTGGGACAGGGTGACCTACGAGCAGTACTTC. Amino acid sequence: CASSWDRVTYEQYF.

The V call is TRBV6-4, the J call TRBJ2-1, with 8 bases matching TRBD2. The germline V gene has CDR1 MRHNA and CDR2 SNTAGT. The CDR3 runs to 16 residues. V was pared by 2 bases and J by 6 bases, with 9 bases of the junction left unmatched. As DNA, the CDR3 is TGTGCCAGCAGTGACGCGACTAGCGCCACTATCAATGAGCAGTTCTTC. Amino acid sequence: CASSDATSATINEQFF.